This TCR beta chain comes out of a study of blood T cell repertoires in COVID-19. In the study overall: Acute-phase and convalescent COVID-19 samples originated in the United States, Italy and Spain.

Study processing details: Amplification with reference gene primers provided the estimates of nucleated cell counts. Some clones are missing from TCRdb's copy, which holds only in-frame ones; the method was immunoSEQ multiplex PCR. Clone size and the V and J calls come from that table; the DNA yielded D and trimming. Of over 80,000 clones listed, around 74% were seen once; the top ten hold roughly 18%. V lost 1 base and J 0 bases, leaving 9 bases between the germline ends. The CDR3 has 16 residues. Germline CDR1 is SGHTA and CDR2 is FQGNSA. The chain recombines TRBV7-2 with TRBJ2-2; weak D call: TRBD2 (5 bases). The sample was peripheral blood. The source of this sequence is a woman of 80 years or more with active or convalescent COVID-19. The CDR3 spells CASSLDPAANTGELFF. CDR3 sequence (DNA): TGTGCCAGCAGCTTAGATCCAGCGGCGAACACCGGGGAGCTGTTTTTT. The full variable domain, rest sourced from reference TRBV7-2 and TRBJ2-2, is GAGVSQSPSNKVTEKGKDVELRCDPISGHTALYWYRQSLGQGLEFLIYFQGNSAPDKSGLPSDRFSAERTGGSVSTLTIQRTQQEDSAVYLCASSLDPAANTGELFFGEGSRLTVL.